This TCR beta chain was sequenced for a study of T cell responses to AZD1222 COVID-19 vaccine. TCRdb's table, derived via immunoSEQ multiplex PCR, lists solely in-frame clones and lacks some. The sample consists of 95,000 to 100,000 clones, roughly 87% of them appearing once. Source: peripheral blood, taken on day 0 of AZD1222 vaccination. The TCR was taken from an adult in good health.

CDR3 nucleotides: TGTGCCAGCAGCGTAGACGCTAGGTCAGGCACTGCAACTAATGAAAAACTGTTTTTT. It is translated as CASSVDARSGTATNEKLFF. The V call is TRBV9, the J call TRBJ1-4; unclear D gene. Germline loops: CDR1 SGDLS, CDR2 YYNGEE. The ends were cut back, 0 bases at V and 0 bases at J, with 18 bases in the middle. The CDR3 loop spans 19 amino acids. The complete variable domain, with remaining parts taken from reference TRBV9 and TRBJ1-4, reads DSGVTQTPKHLITATGQRVTLRCSPRSGDLSVYWYQQSLDQGLQFLIQYYNGEERAKGNILERFSAQQFPDLHSELNLSSLELGDSALYFCASSVDARSGTATNEKLFFGSGTQLSVL.